The present T cell receptor (beta chain) was sequenced within a study of glioma-infiltrating T cells after dendritic cell vaccination. In the study overall: Dendritic cell vaccine was injected intradermally three times, biweekly.

CDR3 length: 15 residues. V trimming: 6 bases; J trimming: 2 bases; junction bases outside the gene matches: 5. Germline CDR1 and CDR2: MDHEN and SYDVKM. Up to 2 ug genomic DNA was used for TCRB CDR3 amplification. Sequenced by immunoSEQ multiplex PCR; TCRdb stores in-frame clones only, minus some. The table has 90,000 to 100,000 clones, roughly three quarters seen once; the top ten hold around 5.4%. Study-level results: Higher pretreatment TIL content predicted longer progression-free time and survival.

Worth noting for this clone: As yet, its antigen is unknown.

This sequence originates from a human donor with glioblastoma. Here the sequenced sample was blood, taken before dendritic cell vaccination. This chain uses TRBV28 with TRBJ1-2; 11 positions agree with TRBD1. The CDR3 sequence is CASSSWTGGNYGYTF. The CDR3, as DNA: TGTGCCAGCAGCTCTTGGACAGGGGGCAACTATGGCTACACCTTC.